Below, 23 T cell receptor beta chains from the same sample are listed, as sequenced in a study of T cells in localized non-small cell lung cancer (dated by TCRdb to 2020 to 2021). The library was made by the immunoSEQ multiplex PCR assay. TCRdb limited this immuneACCESS table to in-frame rearrangements with V and J called. A share of clones is missing; checked studies link under half to unresolved V genes, and the rest is unexplained. For this sample there are some 4,500 clones; about 29% appear just once. Clones ranked in the top ten supply just under 8.5% of the sample. The sample was lung tumor tissue, taken before any cancer treatment. The origin of the receptors is a male donor aged 60 or over with stage I lung adenocarcinoma.

V usage is TRBV10-2 and J usage is TRBJ1-2, with D possibly being TRBD1 (5 bases). Trimming stripped 8 bases from V and 3 bases from J, with 16 bases between. The CDR3 contains 14 residues. In germline, CDR1 is WSHSY, CDR2 SAAADI. CDR3 DNA: TGCGCCAGCCGAAGTGCGGGGGAAGACTATGGCTACACCTTC. Amino acid sequence: CASRSAGEDYGYTF.

The chain couples TRBV19 to TRBJ2-7; possible D gene TRBD2, 6 bases. Germline V lookup: CDR1 LNHDA, CDR2 SQIVND (reference sequence). Trimming cost V 5 bases and J 5 bases, with 10 bases left between them. The CDR3 loop spans 12 amino acids. The CDR3 nucleotides are TGTGCCAGTAGTGAGGACTATAACGAGCAGTACTTC. It codes for CASSEDYNEQYF.

The CDR3 region has the DNA TGTGCCAGCAGTTACTCGAAATGGACAGGGACTGAAGCTTTCTTT. This codes for CASSYSKWTGTEAFF. V is TRBV6-8 and J is TRBJ1-1, with 8 bases aligning to TRBD1. Per germline, CDR1 MNHGY and CDR2 SAAAGT. J gave up 5 bases and V 0 bases, and 5 bases lay outside the gene matches. The CDR3 runs 15 residues.

A few counts support this clone. The rearrangement links TRBV18 to TRBJ2-1; D tentatively reads TRBD1 or TRBD2 (5 bases each). Germline CDR1 reads KGHSH; CDR2 reads LQKENI. V shed 3 bases and J shed 9 bases, with 15 bases lying between them. The CDR3 length is 14 residues. Written as DNA, the CDR3 is TGTGCCAGCTCACCTCCTTCGGAGAGGGGTGAGCAGTTCTTC. Its translation: CASSPPSERGEQFF. Looking up the rest from reference TRBV18 and TRBJ2-1 gives the full variable domain: NAGVMQNPRHLVRRRGQEARLRCSPMKGHSHVYWYRQLPEEGLKFMVYLQKENIIDESGMPKERFSAEFPKEGPSILRIQQVVRGDSAAYFCASSPPSERGEQFFGPGTRLTVL.

The chain joins TRBV9 to TRBJ2-7; 7 positions agree with TRBD2. V trimming: 0 bases; J trimming: 3 bases; junction bases outside the gene matches: 3. CDR1 and CDR2 (germline): SGDLS, YYNGEE. CDR3 length: 14 amino acids. The CDR3 region is CASSVGGLVYEQYF. The DNA of the CDR3 is TGTGCCAGCAGCGTAGGTGGACTAGTCTACGAGCAGTACTTC.

The chain is built from TRBV29-1 and TRBJ2-6; D remains unclear. V lost 0 bases to trimming and J lost 0 bases, with 12 bases between them. The CDR3 extends over 17 amino acids. In germline, CDR1 is SQVTM, CDR2 ANQGSEA. As DNA, the CDR3 is TGCAGCGTTGAAGAGTCGGGCAGAATCTCTGGGGCCAACGTCCTGACTTTC. This translates into CSVEESGRISGANVLTF.

This sequence joins TRBV6-8 and TRBJ1-5, with TRBD1 matching 11 bases. V lost 5 bases and J lost 6; bases outside the gene matches: 6. CDR1 and CDR2 (germline): MNHGY, SAAAGT. The CDR3 has 15 residues. The CDR3 is CASSDGQGAIQPQHF. The CDR3 coding sequence is TGTGCCAGCAGTGACGGACAGGGGGCAATTCAGCCCCAGCATTTT.

Written as DNA, the CDR3 is TGTGCCAGCAGGAAGGGGATGGGGAACTACGAGCAGTACTTC. It codes for CASRKGMGNYEQYF. The chain employs TRBV28 and TRBJ2-7; D possibly corresponds to TRBD1 (5 bases). Trimming pared 6 bases from V and 3 bases from J, leaving 15 bases between. CDR1 and CDR2 (germline): MDHEN, SYDVKM. There are 14 residues in the CDR3.

The chain has TRBV30 and TRBJ1-2; D unclear. The CDR3 sequence is 12 residues long. From germline, CDR1 is GTSNPN and CDR2 SVGIG (reference sequence). V was shortened by 1 base and J by 2 bases, with 5 bases between the two germline ends. CDR3 in amino acids: CAWSEQNYGYTF. The CDR3 coding sequence is TGTGCCTGGAGTGAACAGAACTATGGCTACACCTTC.

This clone was counted a few times. The chain is built from TRBV9 and TRBJ2-3; D remains ambiguous. This CDR3 spans 14 amino acids. V was cut by 0 bases and J by 0 bases, with 5 bases left in between. Germline V gene data show CDR1 as SGDLS and CDR2 as YYNGEE. The CDR3 loop is CASSVVGSTDTQYF. The CDR3, as DNA: TGTGCCAGCAGCGTAGTCGGGAGCACAGATACGCAGTATTTT.

The chain couples TRBV9 to TRBJ1-5; D might be TRBD1 (5 bases). Trimming left V 4 bases short and J 2 bases short, with 16 bases between. The CDR3 length is 16 residues. The germline CDR1 and CDR2 sequences are SGDLS and YYNGEE. The CDR3 nucleotides read TGTGCCAGCAGCCTAGGGGCAGATATGGGCAATCAGCCCCAGCATTTT. As protein: CASSLGADMGNQPQHF.

This clone was counted between two and nine times. The chain is built from TRBV19 and TRBJ2-7; TRBD2 matches at 7 bases. Trimming cost V 5 bases and J 3 bases; bases outside gene matches: 1. The CDR3 is made up of 12 amino acids. Germline CDR1 and CDR2: LNHDA and SQIVND (reference sequence). CDR3 coding DNA: TGTGCCAGTAGTCCGGGGGGCTACGAGCAGTACTTC. It translates to CASSPGGYEQYF. Full variable domain (remainder filled in from reference TRBV19 and TRBJ2-7): DGGITQSPKYLFRKEGQNVTLSCEQNLNHDAMYWYRQDPGQGLRLIYYSQIVNDFQKGDIAEGYSVSREKKESFPLTVTSAQKNPTAFYLCASSPGGYEQYFGPGTRLTVT.

This sequence joins TRBV18 and TRBJ2-7, with TRBD1 as a possible D gene (6 bases). The CDR3 runs to 15 residues. The germline V gene encodes CDR1 KGHSH and CDR2 LQKENI. V was pared by 5 bases and J by 2 bases, with 16 bases between. CDR3 nucleotide sequence: TGTGCCAGCTCATCCCGACAGGCTACAACCTACGAGCAGTACTTC. The encoded protein is CASSSRQATTYEQYF.

This clone was observed a single time. The gene calls are TRBV9 and TRBJ2-7; tentatively, D is TRBD1 (5 bases). CDR1 is SGDLS, CDR2 YYNGEE, per germline. The CDR3 is 13 residues long. Trimming removed 5 bases from V and 4 bases from J, with 13 bases in between. CDR3 residues: CASSRLQGYEQYF. CDR3 coding DNA: TGTGCCAGCAGTCGCCTTCAGGGTTACGAGCAGTACTTC. The variable domain in full, completed from reference TRBV9 and TRBJ2-7, reads DSGVTQTPKHLITATGQRVTLRCSPRSGDLSVYWYQQSLDQGLQFLIQYYNGEERAKGNILERFSAQQFPDLHSELNLSSLELGDSALYFCASSRLQGYEQYFGPGTRLTVT.

V is TRBV11-3 and J is TRBJ1-3; a weak D match, TRBD1 (5 bases). The V gene lost 3 bases and the J gene lost 2 bases, with 8 bases spanning the gap. The length of the CDR3 is 14 residues. Germline CDR1 and CDR2: SGHNT and YENEEA. The CDR3 DNA reads as TGTGCCAGCAGCTTGGCAGGGACTGGAAACACCATATATTTT. Translated: CASSLAGTGNTIYF. The full variable domain, in which reference TRBV11-3 and TRBJ1-3 provide the parts outside the CDR3, is EAGVVQSPRYKIIEKKQPVAFWCNPISGHNTLYWYLQNLGQGPELLIRYENEEAVDDSQLPKDRFSAERLKGVDSTLKIQPAELGDSAVYLCASSLAGTGNTIYFGEGSWLTVV.

This rearrangement joins TRBV12-2 to TRBJ2-7; the table's D call of TRBD2 was not tested on the DNA. TRBV12-2 is noted as a pseudogene. The CDR3 is 17 residues long. CDR3: CASRLAELARTLYEQYF. Here the CDR3 DNA reads TGTGCAAGTCGCTTAGCAGAATTAGCGCGTACACTCTACGAGCAGTACTTC.

The chain carries TRBV11-3 and TRBJ2-2, with a tentative D call TRBD2 (6 bases). This CDR3 region has 16 residues. Germline V CDR1 and CDR2: SGHNT, YENEEA. V lost 2 bases, J lost 3 bases, and 13 bases lay in between. The CDR3 protein is CASSLPPGEDTGELFF. DNA for the CDR3: TGTGCCAGCAGCTTACCCCCGGGGGAGGACACCGGGGAGCTGTTTTTT.

The chain employs TRBV5-1 and TRBJ2-1; 11 nucleotides match TRBD2. V shed 5 bases and J 4 bases; nucleotides not matched to a gene: 2. CDR1 is SGHRS, CDR2 YFSETQ, per germline. The CDR3 has 14 residues. Here the CDR3 DNA reads TGCGCCAGCAGAGTAGCGGGGGGGTACAATGAGCAGTTCTTC. Its protein is CASRVAGGYNEQFF.

This clone has a handful of counts. This rearrangement joins TRBV6-8 to TRBJ1-1, with TRBD1 identical over 7 bases. The CDR3 sequence is 14 residues long. Unmatched junction bases numbered 11, after V lost 6 bases and J lost 7 bases. Germline V gene sequence: CDR1 MNHGY, CDR2 SAAAGT. For the CDR3, the DNA is TGTGCCAGCAGAAGAGAACAGGGGATGAGTGAAGCTTTCTTT. As protein: CASRREQGMSEAFF.

The chain combines TRBV30 with TRBJ1-1; perhaps TRBD1 as D (6 bases). Trimming removed 2 bases from V and 2 bases from J, with 12 bases in between. The CDR3 length is 14 residues. Germline V gene lookup returns CDR1 GTSNPN and CDR2 SVGIG (reference sequence). The CDR3, as DNA: TGTGCCTGGAGTCTAGGACAGATTAACACTGAAGCTTTCTTT. Encoded protein: CAWSLGQINTEAFF.

This clone was picked up a small number of times. The CDR3: CASSLEGRGGYEQYF. The CDR3 nucleotides are TGTGCCAGCAGCCTAGAGGGCAGGGGAGGGTACGAGCAGTACTTC. The chain employs TRBV7-6 and TRBJ2-7, with D maybe TRBD2 (7 bases). This CDR3 is 15 amino acids long. Trimming pared 5 bases from V and 4 bases from J, leaving 18 bases between. The germline gives CDR1 SGHVS, CDR2 FNYEAQ.

This clone was seen more than once but under ten times. The chain is built from TRBV9 and TRBJ1-6; no clear D. CDR3 length equals 13 residues. Per the germline V gene, CDR1 is SGDLS and CDR2 is YYNGEE. Trimming took 3 bases from V and 1 from J, leaving 2 bases between them. CDR3 DNA sequence: TGTGCCAGCAGCGAATCCTATAATTCACCCCTCCACTTT. Translation gives CASSESYNSPLHF.

The sample holds one count of this clone. The V and J genes are TRBV5-1 and TRBJ2-7; TRBD1 aligns across 8 bases. V lost 5 bases and J lost 3; bases outside the gene matches: 7. Germline V gene data show CDR1 as SGHRS and CDR2 as YFSETQ. This CDR3 has 14 amino acids. CDR3 nucleotides: TGCGCCAGCAGAGTTTCAGGGGGCATCTACGAGCAGTACTTC. Translated, it gives CASRVSGGIYEQYF.